Presented here are 22 T cell receptor beta chains from one specimen sequenced in a study of blood T cell repertoires in COVID-19. Produced via immunoSEQ multiplex PCR; TCRdb's table is partial and in-frame only. The table includes around 100,000 clones, over 80% detected once. The sample was peripheral blood. The receptor set was obtained from a woman in her seventies with acute or convalescent COVID-19.

This clone was observed a single time. The chain combines TRBV19 with TRBJ1-2; D gene ambiguous. Germline CDR1 reads LNHDA; CDR2 reads SQIVND (reference sequence). V was cut by 6 bases and J by 4 bases, with 15 bases left in between. This CDR3 has 14 amino acids. The CDR3 region is CASSLSAGIYGYTF. DNA of the CDR3: TGTGCCAGTAGCTTGTCGGCAGGTATCTATGGCTACACCTTC.

This chain links TRBV30 with TRBJ2-7; TRBD2 matches at 8 bases. J was trimmed by 4 bases and V by 1 base; bases with no gene match: 9. Germline CDR1 GTSNPN, CDR2 SVGIG (reference sequence). The CDR3 loop spans 15 amino acids. Here the CDR3 reads CAWSGFPAGEYEQYF. The CDR3 DNA sequence: TGTGCCTGGAGTGGGTTCCCAGCGGGAGAGTACGAGCAGTACTTC.

This chain uses TRBV5-1 with TRBJ2-5; perhaps TRBD2 as D (6 bases). Germline CDR1 and CDR2: SGHRS and YFSETQ. This CDR3 is 17 amino acids long. Trimming shortened V by 0 bases and J by 1 base, and 16 bases separated the two germline ends. This chain's CDR3 is CASSLGLGDGIQETQYF. As DNA, the CDR3 is TGCGCCAGCAGCTTGGGACTAGGAGACGGGATCCAAGAGACCCAGTACTTC.

The rearrangement uses TRBV28 and TRBJ2-1, with D tentatively TRBD2 (6 bases). CDR3 length: 15 amino acids. Germline loops: CDR1 MDHEN, CDR2 SYDVKM. V shed 10 bases and J shed 0 bases, with 16 bases lying between them. CDR3 sequence reads: CATRRDPSSYNEQFF. CDR3 in DNA: TGTGCCACCCGGCGGGACCCCAGCTCCTACAATGAGCAGTTCTTC.

This clone was detected a few times. The chain employs TRBV7-9 and TRBJ2-3; tentatively, D is TRBD1 (6 bases). Germline V gene lookup returns CDR1 SEHNR and CDR2 FQNEAQ (reference sequence). This CDR3 has 16 amino acids. V was trimmed by 5 bases and J by 5 bases, leaving 20 bases between them. CDR3 amino acids: CASSPIQGSRGDTQYF. The CDR3 nucleotides are TGTGCCAGCAGCCCCATCCAGGGGTCGAGAGGAGATACGCAGTATTTT. Using reference TRBV7-9 and TRBJ2-3 for the parts outside the CDR3, the full variable domain is DTGVSQNPRHKITKRGQNVTFRCDPISEHNRLYWYRQTLGQGPEFLTYFQNEAQLEKSRLLSDRFSAERPKGSFSTLEIQRTEQGDSAMYLCASSPIQGSRGDTQYFGPGTRLTVL.

The genes are TRBV4-1 and TRBJ1-5; D gene unclear. The CDR3 covers 15 residues. The ends were cut back, 4 bases at V and 6 bases at J, with 16 bases in the middle. Germline-derived CDR1 and CDR2 are MGHRA and YSYEKL. For the CDR3, the DNA is TGCGCCAGCAGCCCCCGAGAAGAGTACGGTCAGCCCCAGCATTTT. Translation gives CASSPREEYGQPQHF.

The chain employs TRBV4-1 and TRBJ2-7; 12 bases map to TRBD2. CDR1 is MGHRA and CDR2 is YSYEKL in the germline V gene. This CDR3 region has 15 residues. Germline trimming cut 1 base from V and 3 bases from J; bases unmatched to any gene: 1. The chain's CDR3 is CASSQGLAGDYEQYF. CDR3 nucleotides: TGCGCCAGCAGCCAAGGACTAGCGGGAGACTACGAGCAGTACTTC.

This chain links TRBV5-8 with TRBJ2-5; 8 bases match TRBD2. The germline gives CDR1 SGHTS, CDR2 YDEGEE. Trimming took 10 bases from V and 4 from J; bases not matched to a gene: 9. There are 13 residues in the CDR3. CDR3 residues: CASSPGLVETQYF. CDR3 DNA sequence: TGTGCCTCCTCCCCGGGACTAGTAGAGACCCAGTACTTC.

The gene calls are TRBV29-1 and TRBJ2-3, with unresolved D. Looked up from germline, CDR1 is SQVTM and CDR2 is ANQGSEA. The CDR3 totals 12 residues. V dropped 4 bases and J dropped 6 bases, with 11 bases sitting between them. The CDR3 nucleotides are TGCAGCGTTGCTCTAGTAACCGATACGCAGTATTTT. Translating gives CSVALVTDTQYF.

This clone was seen more than once but under ten times. The chain has TRBV3-1 (or the pseudogene TRBV3-2) and TRBJ1-1, with D uncertain. The CDR3 totals 15 residues. The V gene lost 2 bases and the J gene lost 7 bases, with 17 bases spanning the gap. Germline V CDR1 and CDR2: LGHDT, YNNKEL (reference sequence). CDR3 nucleotide sequence: TGTGCCAGCAGCCAACCCCGCGCGGGTTCTAATGAAGCTTTCTTT. It codes for CASSQPRAGSNEAFF.

The CDR3 sequence is CASSLWADSNYGYTF. CDR3 DNA sequence: TGTGCCAGCAGCTTATGGGCAGATTCTAACTATGGCTACACCTTC. The chain has TRBV7-3 and TRBJ1-2; the D is unclear. V shed 2 bases and J shed 0 bases, with 10 bases lying between them. The CDR3 is 15 residues long. Germline CDR1 reads SGHTA; CDR2 reads FQGTGA.

The sample holds one count of this clone. The chain joins TRBV7-8 to TRBJ1-2; 7 nucleotides align to TRBD1. Per germline, CDR1 SGHVS and CDR2 FQNEAQ. V dropped 5 bases and J dropped 4; count of bases not matched to a gene: 4. This CDR3 has 13 amino acids. The CDR3 protein is CASSEGAGYGYTF. The CDR3 nucleotides are TGTGCCAGCAGCGAGGGGGCCGGCTATGGCTACACCTTC.

The J gene is TRBJ2-3, the V gene TRBV4-2, with TRBD1 matching 8 bases. Germline V gene lookup returns CDR1 LGHNA and CDR2 YNFKEQ. V shed 4 bases and J 0 bases; nucleotides not matched to a gene: 6. This CDR3 region has 16 residues. CDR3 in amino acids: CASSLLDRASTDTQYF. As DNA, the CDR3 is TGTGCCAGCAGCCTCCTGGACAGGGCCAGCACAGATACGCAGTATTTT.

The chain carries TRBV6-5 and TRBJ1-2; no clear D gene. CDR1 and CDR2 from the germline V gene are MNHEY and SVGAGI. This CDR3 is 14 amino acids long. Trimming removed 7 bases from V and 3 bases from J, with 15 bases in between. The CDR3: CASIRSSLDYGYTF. DNA of the CDR3: TGTGCCAGCATCCGGTCGAGCCTCGACTATGGCTACACCTTC.

The chain couples TRBV2 to TRBJ2-5, with D maybe TRBD1 (6 bases). CDR3 length: 13 amino acids. In germline, CDR1 is SNHLY, CDR2 FYNNEI. V was shortened by 5 bases and J by 5 bases, with 12 bases between the two germline ends. CDR3 DNA: TGTGCCAGCAGTATATGGGGGCAGGAGACCCAGTACTTC. Its translation: CASSIWGQETQYF.

As regards this clone: At the DNA level, this CDR3 is encoded by other sequences in the same sample as well. This chain connects TRBV6-5 to TRBJ1-4; possibly TRBD1 for D (5 bases). The V gene's germline CDR1 is MNHEY and CDR2 SVGAGI. With 4 bases removed from V and 3 bases from J, the gap between germline ends came to 12 bases. The CDR3 runs to 15 residues. The CDR3 loop reads CASSSAGGANEKLFF. CDR3 nucleotide sequence: TGTGCCAGCAGTTCAGCCGGAGGGGCTAATGAAAAACTGTTTTTT.

The chain employs TRBV4-1 and TRBJ1-2; the D gene is possibly TRBD1 (6 bases). The CDR3 has 16 amino acids. The V end was cut by 1 base, the J end by 5 bases, with 17 bases between. The germline V gene has CDR1 MGHRA and CDR2 YSYEKL. CDR3 bases: TGCGCCAGCAGCCAAGGGGCTACAGGGCTTTCGTATGGCTACACCTTC. This codes for CASSQGATGLSYGYTF.

The rearrangement links TRBV7-6 to TRBJ2-7, with 9 bases that match TRBD2. Germline assignment: CDR1 SGHVS and CDR2 FNYEAQ. V was clipped by 4 bases and J by 7 bases; unmatched bases: 17. This CDR3 region has 17 residues. CDR3: CASSSLGLARGPVEQYF. Written as DNA, the CDR3 is TGTGCCAGCAGCTCCCTTGGACTAGCGAGAGGGCCAGTGGAGCAGTACTTC.

The V gene is TRBV5-1, the J gene TRBJ1-2, with 7 bases lining up with TRBD1. The germline V gene has CDR1 SGHRS and CDR2 YFSETQ. The length of the CDR3 is 15 residues. V lost 4 bases and J lost 8; bases outside the gene matches: 14. The CDR3 loop is CASSPQPGTDMGYTF. The CDR3, as DNA: TGCGCCAGCAGCCCCCAGCCCGGGACAGATATGGGCTACACCTTC. The full variable domain, completed using reference TRBV5-1 and TRBJ1-2, is KAGVTQTPRYLIKTRGQQVTLSCSPISGHRSVSWYQQTPGQGLQFLFEYFSETQRNKGNFPGRFSGRQFSNSRSEMNVSTLELGDSALYLCASSPQPGTDMGYTFGSGTRLTVV.

CDR3 loop: CASSYRVSGELFF. CDR3 sequence (DNA): TGTGCCAGCAGTTACAGGGTATCAGGGGAGCTGTTTTTT. The chain joins TRBV28 to TRBJ2-2; TRBD1 is a possible D gene (6 bases). CDR1 and CDR2 from the germline V gene are MDHEN and SYDVKM. The CDR3 has 13 amino acids. Trimming took 4 bases from V and 8 from J, leaving 11 bases between them.

The gene calls are TRBV7-9 and TRBJ2-1; 12 positions agree with TRBD2. Trimming cost V 4 bases and J 9 bases; bases outside gene matches: 7. CDR3 length: 15 amino acids. Germline assignment: CDR1 SEHNR and CDR2 FQNEAQ (reference sequence). Here the CDR3 reads CASSSGLAGGGEQFF. DNA for the CDR3: TGTGCCAGCAGCTCGGGACTAGCGGGTGGGGGTGAGCAGTTCTTC.

This chain joins TRBV6-1 and TRBJ1-2, with D maybe TRBD1 (6 bases). Germline CDR1 reads MNHNS; CDR2 reads SASEGT. The V gene lost 0 bases and the J gene lost 8 bases, with 13 bases spanning the gap. CDR3 length: 14 residues. The CDR3 sequence is CASSEASGGAGYTF. CDR3 bases: TGTGCCAGCAGTGAAGCATCGGGGGGCGCAGGCTACACCTTC.